Reported below is one T cell receptor beta chain. Which antigen it targets is not known. Per-nucleotide qualities are absent, and no much larger clonotype sits a single base away. This record comes from a study of identifying expanded T cells in peripheral blood (dated by TCRdb to between 2017 and 2020). Looking at the study overall: Technical replicates were generated by sequencing separate aliquots of the same genomic DNA pool, with four replicates compared pairwise.

The immunoSEQ Assay, which relies on bias-controlled multiplex PCR amplification of genomic DNA, was used to profile TCRbeta CDR3 regions. The study's own analysis went as follows. The absolute abundance of each unique TCRbeta CDR3 region was quantified after sequences were collapsed and filtered. Differential abundance was tested with two models: a binomial (Fisher-equivalent) model and a beta-binomial model that adds time-dependent variance fitted from healthy donors. Any clone with fewer than 5 combined templates was excluded, and a clone was called differentially abundant if its Benjamini-Hochberg FDR was below 0.01. In the beta-binomial model, variance was expressed as a function of the total template count across the two samples, in the form v = (b*log(k)+a)^2. TCRdb took over this immuneACCESS table, retaining in-frame rearrangements with V and J assigned. Such tables are incomplete; in checked studies, under half of the missing clones stem from an unresolved V gene, and the remainder is unexplained. From that table come the V and J calls and clone size; the DNA was used to work out D and trimming. The sample profile shows about 90,000 clones; more than 75% of them were found once. Jointly, the top ten make up around 6% of the sample.

CDR1 and CDR2 are drawn from the germline V gene: SGHDN, FVKESK. V is pruned by 4 bases and J by 4 bases, leaving 11 bases of the junction without a gene match. The CDR3 measures 17 amino acids from cysteine to phenylalanine. The read is trimmed to its CDR3 DNA, 51 bases read in frame from base 1. During the collection period, no immune events, such as infections, were documented for the healthy donors. To calibrate time-dependent variance in a beta-binomial model of T-cell clone differential abundance, blood repertoires from healthy donors were used as a training cohort. The training cohort included around ten healthy donors, of whom 3 were female and 7 were male. The donors were between roughly 29 and 64 years old, with an average age of roughly 41 years. Whole blood from each healthy donor was obtained from a commercial supplier and was collected at three time points roughly 14 days apart. For immunosequencing, genomic DNA was extracted from unsorted whole blood.

General findings and caveats noted by the study authors: In all healthy donors, the variance in clone template counts between samples taken two weeks apart rose significantly as total template count increased. The binomial model flagged approximately 1.2 differentially abundant clones between technical replicates, compared with about 16 over roughly 2 weeks and 19 over about four weeks. The beta-binomial model significantly reduced the number of clones called differentially abundant and the false-positive rate across all healthy-donor time intervals. It was expected by the authors that biological variance in healthy repertoires might increase further over much longer intervals, such as months to years.

The sequencing sample was made of blood. Here the chain combines TRBV14 and TRBJ2-3, with 10 junctional bases fitting TRBD2. The receptor's source is a person aged 18 to 70 in good health. Read as DNA, the sequence is TGTGCCAGCAGCCCCGGGCCGGGACTAGCGCGCTCAGATACGCAGTATTTT. Protein translation: CASSPGPGLARSDTQYF. The variable domain in full, with residues beyond the CDR3 obtained from the reference TRBV14 and TRBJ2-3 genes, is EAGVTQFPSHSVIEKGQTVTLRCDPISGHDNLYWYRRVMGKEIKFLLHFVKESKQDESGMPNNRFLAERTGGTYSTLKVQPAELEDSGVYFCASSPGPGLARSDTQYFGPGTRLTVL.